What follows is one T cell receptor (beta chain) and its context. The data originate from a study of blood T cell repertoires in COVID-19. The assay was immunoSEQ multiplex PCR, and TCRdb's table has in-frame clones only and misses some. The table lists a few hundred thousand clones, roughly 86% of them singletons. Germline trimming cut 0 bases from V and 2 bases from J; bases unmatched to any gene: 0. The CDR3 is made up of 15 amino acids. Germline V CDR1 and CDR2: MNHEY, SMNVEV (reference sequence). In assigning cohorts, the study relied on participant-reported clinical history. The chain couples TRBV27 to TRBJ2-5, with TRBD2 identical over 10 bases. Sequencing was done on a sample of PBMCs or T cells enriched from blood (not recorded which). The sequence was obtained from a man aged 25 to 40 who had recovered from COVID-19. This CDR3 is CASSLSSGGQETQYF. Written as DNA, the CDR3 is TGTGCCAGCAGTTTATCTAGCGGGGGGCAAGAGACCCAGTACTTC.